A selection of T cell receptor beta chains follows, all from one sample in a study of spatial heterogeneity in lung cancer. In TCRdb, the 5' RACE reads were re-called with MiXCR into one record per CDR3 protein. The sample contains approximately 49,000 distinct CDR3 sequences, less than 6% of which appear only once. The specimen was PBMCs, collected at surgery. These receptors were taken from a male donor with early-stage non-small cell lung cancer. Both conserved end residues are part of each CDR3. Each record gives: clone size, D gene, J gene, V gene, CDR3 protein, CDR3 DNA. The D gene is left open where the match is weak. Not every row has a clone size; where given, it reads once, few, many or a size class.

>NA|TRBD2|TRBJ2-2|TRBV7-9
CASGSRTSWPGELFF
TGTGCCAGCGGCTCTCGGACTAGTTGGCCCGGGGAGCTGTTTTTT
>few|NA|TRBJ2-3|TRBV5-1
CASSLALETQYF
TGCGCCAGCAGCTTGGCCCTGGAGACGCAGTATTTT
>many|NA|TRBJ2-7|TRBV12-3/TRBV12-4
CAPPGMWNEQYF
TGTGCCCCCCCGGGCATGTGGAACGAGCAGTACTTC
>many|NA|TRBJ2-7|TRBV12-3/TRBV12-4
CASSPSSAYEQYF
TGTGCCAGCAGTCCCTCTAGCGCCTACGAGCAGTACTTC
>many|NA|TRBJ1-1|TRBV5-1
CASSTDTITEAFF
TGCGCCAGCAGCACGGACACAATCACTGAAGCTTTCTTT
>NA|NA|TRBJ1-1|TRBV27
CASSLLQGSTEAFF
TGTGCCAGCAGTTTATTACAGGGATCCACTGAAGCTTTCTTT
>few|TRBD1|TRBJ1-3|TRBV6-2/TRBV6-3
CASSGDRASGNTIYF
TGTGCCAGCAGTGGGGACAGAGCCTCTGGAAACACCATATATTTT
>many|TRBD2|TRBJ2-7|TRBV19
CASSVAGGMGEQYF
TGTGCCAGTAGTGTGGCGGGAGGAATGGGAGAGCAGTACTTC
>many|TRBD2|TRBJ2-1|TRBV18
CASGGTSPSNEQFF
TGTGCCTCGGGGGGGACTAGCCCCTCCAATGAGCAGTTCTTC
>NA|NA|TRBJ2-5|TRBV5-1
CASSLGKLETQYF
TGCGCCAGCAGCCTCGGGAAACTCGAGACCCAGTACTTC
>NA|NA|TRBJ2-3|TRBV6-5
CASRGRMATDTQYF
TGTGCCAGCAGGGGACGGATGGCCACAGATACGCAGTATTTT
>few|NA|TRBJ2-5|TRBV20-1
CSAPPVGQETQYF
TGCAGTGCTCCACCCGTCGGCCAAGAGACCCAGTACTTC
>many|NA|TRBJ2-7|TRBV27
CASSIQGFSYEQYF
TGTGCCAGCAGTATCCAGGGCTTCTCCTACGAGCAGTACTTC
>many|TRBD2|TRBJ2-1|TRBV13
CASSAKGLPEQFF
TGTGCCAGCAGCGCAAAGGGACTACCTGAGCAGTTCTTC
>many|NA|TRBJ2-1|TRBV18
CASSPPQGGRYNEQFF
TGTGCCAGCTCACCTCCCCAGGGGGGGAGATACAATGAGCAGTTCTTC
>many|TRBD2|TRBJ2-5|TRBV12-3/TRBV12-4
CATSFVLTSVQMRETQYF
TGTGCCACCAGTTTCGTCCTGACTAGCGTTCAAATGAGGGAGACCCAGTACTTC
>many|NA|TRBJ2-3|TRBV20-1
CSASESTDTQYF
TGCAGTGCCAGCGAGAGCACAGATACGCAGTATTTT
>many|NA|TRBJ2-5|TRBV27
CASSSLTQETQYF
TGTGCCAGCAGTAGCCTCACCCAAGAGACCCAGTACTTC
>many|NA|TRBJ2-7|TRBV3-1
CASSQYTYEQYF
TGTGCCAGCAGCCAGTACACCTACGAGCAGTACTTC
>many|NA|TRBJ1-4|TRBV7-2
CASSLSFRVGGTNEKLFF
TGTGCCAGCAGCTTATCTTTCAGGGTTGGTGGGACTAATGAAAAACTGTTTTTT
>NA|TRBD2|TRBJ2-1|TRBV6-2/TRBV6-3
CASSRIRTSISYNEQFF
TGTGCCAGCAGCCGCATCCGGACTAGCATCTCCTACAATGAGCAGTTCTTC
>many|NA|TRBJ2-3|TRBV7-2
CASSPDSSGTDTQYF
TGTGCCAGCAGCCCTGACTCGAGCGGCACAGATACGCAGTATTTT
>NA|TRBD1|TRBJ2-7|TRBV18
CASSPAGTGYYEQYF
TGTGCCAGCTCACCGGCCGGGACAGGTTACTACGAGCAGTACTTC
>many|NA|TRBJ1-1|TRBV10-3
CAMHATPNTEAFF
TGTGCCATGCACGCGACACCCAACACTGAAGCTTTCTTT
>many|TRBD2|TRBJ2-7|TRBV10-3
CAISDVGPSGRAHEQYF
TGTGCCATCAGTGATGTAGGTCCTAGCGGGAGGGCCCACGAGCAGTACTTC
>many|NA|TRBJ2-1|TRBV2
CASSEATQGHEQFF
TGTGCCAGCAGTGAAGCCACCCAGGGCCATGAGCAGTTCTTC
>many|NA|TRBJ2-5|TRBV27
CASSSLALSGETQYF
TGTGCCAGCAGTTCCCTAGCTCTTTCTGGGGAGACCCAGTACTTC
>many|TRBD1|TRBJ1-6|TRBV6-2/TRBV6-3
CASSGTGGSSPLHF
TGTGCCAGCAGCGGGACAGGGGGCAGTTCACCCCTCCACTTT